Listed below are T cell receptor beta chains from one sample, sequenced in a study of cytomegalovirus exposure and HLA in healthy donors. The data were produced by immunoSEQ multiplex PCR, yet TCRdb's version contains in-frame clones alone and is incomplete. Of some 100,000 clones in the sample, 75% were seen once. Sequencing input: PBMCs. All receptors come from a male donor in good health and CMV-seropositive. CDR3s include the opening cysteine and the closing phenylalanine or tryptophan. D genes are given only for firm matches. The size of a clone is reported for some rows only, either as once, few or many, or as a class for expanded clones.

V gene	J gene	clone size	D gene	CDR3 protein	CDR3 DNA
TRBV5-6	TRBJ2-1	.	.	CASSPRGSGDWRNNEQFF	TGTGCCAGCAGCCCCCGAGGCTCCGGGGATTGGAGGAACAATGAGCAGTTCTTC
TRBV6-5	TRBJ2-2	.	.	CASSYATGFDTGELFF	TGTGCCAGCAGTTACGCCACAGGGTTCGACACCGGGGAGCTGTTTTTT
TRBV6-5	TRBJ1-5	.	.	CASTRSPNQPQHF	TGTGCCAGCACCCGGTCCCCCAATCAGCCCCAGCATTTT
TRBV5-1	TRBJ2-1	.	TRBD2	CASTPGTTNEQFF	TGCGCCAGCACCCCAGGGACTACAAATGAGCAGTTCTTC
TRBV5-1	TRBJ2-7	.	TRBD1	CASSRAVRGRAYEQYF	TGCGCCAGCAGCCGGGCGGTGAGGGGGCGAGCCTACGAGCAGTACTTC
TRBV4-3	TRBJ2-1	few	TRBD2	CASSRGLAGGPVNEQFF	TGCGCCAGCAGCCGAGGACTAGCGGGGGGGCCAGTCAATGAGCAGTTCTTC
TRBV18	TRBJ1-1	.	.	CASSPPSRGIGLAFF	TGTGCCAGCTCACCACCGTCCAGGGGAATCGGGCTGGCTTTCTTT
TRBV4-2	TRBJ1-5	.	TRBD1	CASSQDRGRNQPQHF	TGTGCCAGCAGCCAAGACAGGGGGCGAAATCAGCCCCAGCATTTT
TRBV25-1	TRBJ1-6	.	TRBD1	CASSESTGSSYNSPLHF	TGTGCCAGCAGTGAGTCGACAGGGAGCTCCTATAATTCACCCCTCCACTTT
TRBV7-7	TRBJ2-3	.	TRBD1	CASSPGQGAADTQYF	TGTGCCAGCAGCCCGGGACAGGGCGCCGCAGATACGCAGTATTTT
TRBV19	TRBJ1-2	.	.	CASSIFEAGDNYGYTF	TGTGCCAGTAGTATCTTTGAGGCAGGGGATAACTATGGCTACACCTTC
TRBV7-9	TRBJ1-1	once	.	CASSQVLGNTEAFF	TGTGCCAGCAGTCAGGTGTTAGGTAACACTGAAGCTTTCTTT
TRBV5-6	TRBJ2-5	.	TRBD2	CASIDLAGPERETQYF	TGTGCCAGCATCGATCTAGCGGGACCCGAGAGGGAGACCCAGTACTTC
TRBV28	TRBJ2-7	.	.	CASGGVLREQYF	TGTGCCAGTGGAGGAGTCCTTCGTGAGCAGTACTTC
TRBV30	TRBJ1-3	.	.	CAWNPLGGHSGNTIYF	TGTGCCTGGAACCCCCTGGGCGGACACTCTGGAAACACCATATATTTT
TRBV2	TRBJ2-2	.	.	CASSRTGSTGELFF	TGTGCCAGCAGCCGAACAGGTTCCACCGGGGAGCTGTTTTTT
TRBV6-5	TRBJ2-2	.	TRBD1	CASNRQGIGTGELFF	TGTGCCAGCAACCGACAGGGAATTGGGACCGGGGAGCTGTTTTTT
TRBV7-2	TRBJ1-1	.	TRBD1	CASSSPRKPGQGPSDRAFF	TGTGCCAGCAGCTCCCCCCGAAAACCGGGACAGGGGCCCTCGGATCGAGCTTTCTTT
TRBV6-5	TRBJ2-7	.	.	CASSYAGQCYF	TGTGCCAGCAGTTACGCGGGACAGTGTTACTTC
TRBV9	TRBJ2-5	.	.	CASSVGSGMETQYF	TGTGCCAGCAGCGTAGGTTCAGGGATGGAGACCCAGTACTTC
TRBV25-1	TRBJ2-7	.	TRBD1	CASSAGTGFNYEQYF	TGTGCCAGCAGTGCGGGGACAGGGTTTAATTACGAGCAGTACTTC
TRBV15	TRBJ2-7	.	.	CATSTARGGAYEQYF	TGTGCCACCAGCACTGCTAGAGGGGGGGCCTACGAGCAGTACTTC
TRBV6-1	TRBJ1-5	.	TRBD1	CASNQQGHRGLQHF	TGTGCCAGTAACCAACAGGGCCACAGGGGGCTCCAGCATTTT
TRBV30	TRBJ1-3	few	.	CAWGQKSSGNTIYF	TGTGCCTGGGGACAAAAGAGCTCTGGAAACACCATATATTTT
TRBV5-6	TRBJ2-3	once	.	CASSPGGGSTDTQYF	TGTGCCAGCAGCCCTGGGGGCGGTAGCACAGATACGCAGTATTTT
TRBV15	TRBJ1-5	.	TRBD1	CATSRDRQGRGNQPQHF	TGTGCCACCAGCAGAGATCGACAGGGGCGAGGCAATCAGCCCCAGCATTTT
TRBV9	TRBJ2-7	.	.	CASSVDWTRDEQYF	TGTGCCAGCAGCGTAGACTGGACTCGGGACGAGCAGTACTTC
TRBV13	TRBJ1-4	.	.	CASSSRGGRQGNEKLFF	TGTGCCAGCAGCTCCCGAGGAGGGAGGCAGGGTAATGAAAAACTGTTTTTT
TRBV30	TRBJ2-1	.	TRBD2	CAARTSGGNEQFF	TGTGCCGCAAGGACTAGCGGGGGGAATGAGCAGTTCTTC
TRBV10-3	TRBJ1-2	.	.	CAISESWSMAGYTF	TGTGCCATCAGTGAGTCTTGGTCAATGGCTGGCTACACCTTC
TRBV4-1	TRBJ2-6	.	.	CASTRPGANVLTF	TGCGCCAGCACCCGTCCTGGGGCCAACGTCCTGACTTTC
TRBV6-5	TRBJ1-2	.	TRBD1	CASGQGAWGYTF	TGTGCCAGCGGACAGGGAGCTTGGGGCTACACCTTC
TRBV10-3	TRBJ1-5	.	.	CAISEEDRRLAQPQHF	TGTGCCATCAGTGAAGAGGACAGACGTCTGGCTCAGCCCCAGCATTTT
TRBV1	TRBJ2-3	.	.	CTSSQDRGTSSTDTQYF	TGCACCAGCAGCCAAGACCGGGGAACCTCTAGCACAGATACGCAGTATTTT
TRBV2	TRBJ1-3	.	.	CASSEPRDNVGGNTIYF	TGTGCCAGCAGTGAACCCCGGGATAACGTCGGTGGAAACACCATATATTTT
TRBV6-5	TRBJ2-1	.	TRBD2	CASKPPLAGGNEQFF	TGTGCCAGCAAACCTCCTCTAGCGGGGGGGAATGAGCAGTTCTTC
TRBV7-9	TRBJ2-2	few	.	CASGGVAGELFF	TGTGCCAGCGGCGGTGTGGCCGGGGAGCTGTTTTTT
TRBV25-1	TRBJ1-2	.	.	CASSPQGVGGYTF	TGTGCCAGCAGTCCCCAGGGCGTCGGTGGCTACACCTTC
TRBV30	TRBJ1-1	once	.	CAWSVTGTEAFF	TGTGCCTGGAGTGTCACGGGAACTGAAGCTTTCTTT
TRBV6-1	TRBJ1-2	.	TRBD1	CASSEMGQGACGYTF	TGTGCCAGCAGTGAAATGGGACAGGGGGCGTGTGGCTACACCTTC
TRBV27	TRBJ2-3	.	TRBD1	CASSSHTGVDTQYF	TGTGCCAGCAGTTCACACACAGGGGTGGATACGCAGTATTTT
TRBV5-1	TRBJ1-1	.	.	CASSPGVVYTEAFF	TGCGCCAGCAGCCCGGGGGTAGTCTACACTGAAGCTTTCTTT
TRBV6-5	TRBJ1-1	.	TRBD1	CASSSQDRGGAEAFF	TGTGCCAGCAGTAGCCAGGACAGGGGTGGAGCTGAAGCTTTCTTT
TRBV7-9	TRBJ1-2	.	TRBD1	CASSPKGAGDNYGYTF	TGTGCCAGCAGCCCAAAGGGGGCGGGCGACAACTATGGCTACACCTTC
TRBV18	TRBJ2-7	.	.	CASSPKEGAGRTYEQYF	TGTGCCAGCTCACCAAAGGAGGGGGCGGGACGCACCTACGAGCAGTACTTC
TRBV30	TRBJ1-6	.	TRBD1	CAWKHAGGGSPLHF	TGTGCCTGGAAGCACGCAGGGGGCGGTTCACCCCTCCACTTT
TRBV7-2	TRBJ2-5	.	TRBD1	CASSLGTGGKSYF	TGTGCCAGCAGCTTAGGGACAGGGGGCAAGTCGTACTTC
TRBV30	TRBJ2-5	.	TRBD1	CAWSAQGAGETQYF	TGTGCCTGGAGTGCGCAGGGGGCTGGAGAGACCCAGTACTTC
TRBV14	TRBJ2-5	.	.	CASSQSRRETQYF	TGTGCCAGCAGCCAATCCCGGAGAGAGACCCAGTACTTC
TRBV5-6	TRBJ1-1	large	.	CASSFGGMNTEAFF	TGTGCCAGCAGCTTTGGGGGGATGAACACTGAAGCTTTCTTT
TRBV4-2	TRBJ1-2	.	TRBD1	CASSQDIQGWGQNYGYTF	TGTGCCAGCAGCCAAGATATCCAGGGTTGGGGACAGAACTATGGCTACACCTTC
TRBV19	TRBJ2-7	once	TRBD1	CASSKEDRQQYF	TGTGCCAGTAGTAAGGAGGACAGGCAGCAGTACTTC
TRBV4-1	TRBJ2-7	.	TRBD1	CASSPLDRGTYEQYF	TGCGCCAGCAGCCCCTTGGACAGGGGGACCTACGAGCAGTACTTC
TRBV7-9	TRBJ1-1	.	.	CASSLTRNTEAFF	TGTGCCAGCAGCCTTACACGGAACACTGAAGCTTTCTTT
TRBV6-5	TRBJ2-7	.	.	CASSLTSSYEQYF	TGTGCCAGCTCGTTAACGTCCAGCTACGAGCAGTACTTC
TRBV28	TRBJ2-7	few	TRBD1	CASSPWTGSWEQYF	TGTGCCAGCAGTCCCTGGACAGGGTCCTGGGAGCAGTACTTC
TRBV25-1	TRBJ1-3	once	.	CASSALRGRKTGNTIYF	TGTGCCAGCAGTGCCCTCAGGGGAAGAAAGACTGGAAACACCATATATTTT
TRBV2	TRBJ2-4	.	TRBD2	CASIRGVVENIQYF	TGTGCCAGCATCCGGGGGGTTGTGGAAAACATTCAGTACTTC
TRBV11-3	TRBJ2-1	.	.	CASSQTTGYNEQFF	TGTGCCAGCAGCCAGACCACAGGCTACAATGAGCAGTTCTTC